A single sample gave rise to the 15 T cell receptor beta chains below, sequenced in a study of type 1 regulatory T cells. TCRdb analysed the reads with MiXCR anew, one entry per CDR3 protein. This table has roughly 71,000 distinct CDR3 sequences, around 57% appearing once. These receptors lack a known antigen. The sequenced sample consisted of cultured T cells, either the whole culture or a sorted T cell fraction (not recorded which). As for subset: Tr1-enriched cell product generated in vitro against host alloantigens. All receptors come from a human donor in good health.

The genes are TRBV6-6 and TRBJ2-5, with D unclear. This CDR3 region has 11 residues. CDR1 and CDR2 from the germline V gene are MNHNY and SVGAGI (reference sequence). V was shortened by 10 bases and J by 4 bases, with 10 bases between the two germline ends. The CDR3 nucleotides read TGTGCCACCGAGCTACGAGAGACCCAGTACTTC. Its protein is CATELRETQYF.

The chain is built from TRBV5-1 and TRBJ2-5; no reliable D call. V lost 0 bases to trimming and J lost 1 base, with 7 bases between them. This CDR3 is built from 14 residues. CDR1 is SGHRS, CDR2 YFSETQ, per germline. The CDR3 spells CASSLGPIQETQYF. DNA for the CDR3: TGCGCCAGCAGCTTGGGACCGATCCAAGAGACCCAGTACTTC.

V and J are TRBV15 and TRBJ2-1; 7 nucleotides align to TRBD1. CDR1 is LNHNV and CDR2 is YYDKDF in the germline V gene (reference sequence). This CDR3 has 15 residues. V lost 1 base to trimming and J lost 8 bases; unmatched junction nucleotides: 8. This CDR3 reads CATSRGETGSYEQFF. The CDR3 nucleotides read TGTGCCACCAGCAGAGGGGAGACAGGGTCGTATGAGCAGTTCTTC.

This rearrangement joins TRBV6-2 or TRBV6-3 to TRBJ1-5; the D gene is possibly TRBD1 (5 bases). Germline lookup yields CDR1 MNHEY and CDR2 SVGEGT. CDR3 size: 16 residues. V lost 0 bases, J lost 9 bases, and 18 bases lay in between. CDR3 amino acids: CASSYSSIAAGRPQHF. In DNA, the CDR3 is TGTGCCAGCAGTTACTCGAGTATCGCAGCGGGGCGGCCCCAGCATTTT.

The chain recombines TRBV6-5 with TRBJ1-5; TRBD1 might be the D (6 bases). V dropped 6 bases and J dropped 0 bases, with 12 bases sitting between them. The CDR3 spans 15 residues. CDR1 and CDR2 from the germline V gene are MNHEY and SVGAGI. In nucleotides, the CDR3 is TGTGCCAGCAGGCCGACAGGAGATAGCAATCAGCCCCAGCATTTT. This codes for CASRPTGDSNQPQHF.

V and J are TRBV10-3 and TRBJ1-1, with D possibly matching TRBD1 (6 bases). The germline V and J ends were trimmed by 7 bases and 1 base, with 10 bases remaining between them. The CDR3 extends over 13 amino acids. From germline, CDR1 is ENHRY and CDR2 SYGVKD. CDR3 in DNA: TGTGCCATCAAGGGGGGGCCGAACACTGAAGCTTTCTTT. Its protein is CAIKGGPNTEAFF.

This chain joins TRBV2 and TRBJ2-1; 7 nucleotides agree with TRBD2. V was clipped by 3 bases and J by 8 bases; unmatched bases: 10. Germline CDR1 is SNHLY and CDR2 is FYNNEI. This CDR3 spans 15 amino acids. The CDR3 coding sequence is TGTGCCAGCAGTGATGGGCAAGCGGGAAAGGATGAGCAGTTCTTC. This sequence encodes CASSDGQAGKDEQFF.

This clonotype occurred a few times. The chain has TRBV12-3 or TRBV12-4 and TRBJ1-2; D possibly corresponds to TRBD1 (5 bases). CDR3 length: 12 amino acids. Trimming took 8 bases from V and 8 from J, leaving 15 bases between them. The CDR3 bases are TGTGCCAGCGGAGGGCAGGGATGGGGCTACACCTTC. Its protein product is CASGGQGWGYTF.

The V gene is TRBV6-6, the J gene TRBJ2-4; 12 positions agree with TRBD2. The CDR3 has 19 residues. V dropped 6 bases and J dropped 1; count of bases not matched to a gene: 13. CDR1 is MNHNY, CDR2 SVGAGI, per germline (reference sequence). CDR3 loop: CASRPDLAGGLHAKNIQYF. Written as DNA, the CDR3 is TGTGCCAGCAGACCAGATCTAGCGGGAGGGCTGCATGCCAAAAACATTCAGTACTTC.

The chain uses TRBV20-1 and TRBJ2-1; 11 positions match TRBD2. This CDR3 has 14 residues. V gave up 5 bases and J gave up 4 bases; unmatched junction bases: 4. Germline CDR1 is DFQATT and CDR2 is SNEGSKA (reference sequence). This CDR3 is CSARGLAVYNEQFF. In DNA form, the CDR3 reads TGCAGTGCTCGGGGACTAGCGGTTTACAATGAGCAGTTCTTC.

This rearrangement joins TRBV18 to TRBJ2-1; D uncertain. Trimming left V 0 bases short and J 3 bases short, with 9 bases between. Germline-derived CDR1 and CDR2 are KGHSH and LQKENI. This CDR3 contains 15 residues. The CDR3: CASSPPLSFYNEQFF. Here the CDR3 DNA reads TGTGCCAGCTCACCACCGTTATCCTTCTACAATGAGCAGTTCTTC.

Only a few counts were recorded for this clonotype. The chain has TRBV19 and TRBJ1-5; perhaps TRBD1 as D (6 bases). V was cut by 5 bases and J by 5 bases, with 13 bases left in between. The CDR3 runs 14 residues. Germline lookup yields CDR1 LNHDA and CDR2 SQIVND (reference sequence). CDR3: CASSAQQGYQPQHF. The CDR3 DNA reads TGTGCCAGTAGTGCCCAACAGGGATATCAGCCCCAGCATTTT.

This clonotype turned up a few times. The chain combines TRBV2 with TRBJ1-5, with 9 bases identical to TRBD1. The CDR3 is 15 amino acids. In germline, CDR1 is SNHLY, CDR2 FYNNEI. The junction had 10 bases not matched to a gene; V was cut back by 6 bases and J by 7 bases. CDR3 amino acids: CASRADRGNSQPQHF. The CDR3 region has the DNA TGTGCCAGCAGGGCCGACAGGGGGAATTCCCAGCCCCAGCATTTT. Variable domain in full (rest from reference TRBV2 and TRBJ1-5): EPEVTQTPSHQVTQMGQEVILRCVPISNHLYFYWYRQILGQKVEFLVSFYNNEISEKSEIFDDQFSVERPDGSNFTLKIRSTKLEDSAMYFCASRADRGNSQPQHFGDGTRLSIL.

In its sample, this clonotype was seen a few times. V and J are TRBV6-5 and TRBJ2-7; D may be TRBD2 (6 bases). V was shortened by 6 bases and J by 5 bases, with 8 bases between the two germline ends. The CDR3 consists of 11 residues. Germline loops: CDR1 MNHEY, CDR2 SVGAGI. This CDR3 is CASSRGNEQYF. CDR3 sequence (DNA): TGTGCCAGCAGCCGGGGGAACGAGCAGTACTTC.

A single count supports this clonotype. The J gene is TRBJ2-7, the V gene TRBV6-1, with TRBD1 matching over 9 bases. V lost 0 bases, J lost 7 bases, and 19 bases stayed unmatched. The CDR3 runs 19 residues. Germline CDR1 MNHNS, CDR2 SASEGT. DNA for the CDR3: TGTGCCAGCAGTGAAGCCTTCCCGTCTTCGTCGGGACAGGGCAGAGAGCAGTACTTC. It encodes CASSEAFPSSSGQGREQYF.